The text below deals with one T cell receptor (beta chain). The sample is drawn from a study of blood T cell repertoires in COVID-19. The repertoire was sequenced with immunoSEQ multiplex PCR; TCRdb's copy has only in-frame clones and lacks some. The sample lists 35,000 to 50,000 clones, approximately 85% occurring once. Sequencing was done on a sample of peripheral blood. This clonotype originated in a woman in her seventies in a cohort sampled during active COVID-19.

CDR3: CASTNRDSRGPNSYEQYF. CDR3 nucleotide sequence: TGTGCCAGCACCAACCGGGACTCTCGTGGCCCGAACTCCTACGAGCAGTACTTC. The chain has TRBV4-2 and TRBJ2-7; D perhaps matches TRBD2 (6 bases). The CDR3 runs to 18 residues. The V gene lost 7 bases and the J gene lost 0 bases, with 25 bases spanning the gap. Per the germline V gene, CDR1 is LGHNA and CDR2 is YNFKEQ.